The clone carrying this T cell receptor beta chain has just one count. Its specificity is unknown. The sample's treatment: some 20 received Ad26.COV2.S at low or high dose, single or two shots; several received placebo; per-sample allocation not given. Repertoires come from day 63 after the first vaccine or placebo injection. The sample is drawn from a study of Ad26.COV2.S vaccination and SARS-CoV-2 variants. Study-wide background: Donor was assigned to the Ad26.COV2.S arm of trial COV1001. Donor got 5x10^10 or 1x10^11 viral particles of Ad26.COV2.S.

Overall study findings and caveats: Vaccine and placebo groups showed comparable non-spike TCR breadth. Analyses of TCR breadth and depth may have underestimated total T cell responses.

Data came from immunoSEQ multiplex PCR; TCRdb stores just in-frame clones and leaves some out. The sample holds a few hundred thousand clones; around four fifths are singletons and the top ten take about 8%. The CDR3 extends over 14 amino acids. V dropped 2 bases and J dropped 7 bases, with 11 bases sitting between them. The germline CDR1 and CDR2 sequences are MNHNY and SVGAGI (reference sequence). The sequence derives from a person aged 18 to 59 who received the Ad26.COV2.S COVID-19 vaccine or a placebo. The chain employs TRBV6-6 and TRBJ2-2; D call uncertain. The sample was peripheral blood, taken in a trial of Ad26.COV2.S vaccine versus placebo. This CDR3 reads CASSYHGPLGELFF. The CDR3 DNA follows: TGTGCCAGCAGTTACCACGGACCCCTCGGGGAGCTGTTTTTT.